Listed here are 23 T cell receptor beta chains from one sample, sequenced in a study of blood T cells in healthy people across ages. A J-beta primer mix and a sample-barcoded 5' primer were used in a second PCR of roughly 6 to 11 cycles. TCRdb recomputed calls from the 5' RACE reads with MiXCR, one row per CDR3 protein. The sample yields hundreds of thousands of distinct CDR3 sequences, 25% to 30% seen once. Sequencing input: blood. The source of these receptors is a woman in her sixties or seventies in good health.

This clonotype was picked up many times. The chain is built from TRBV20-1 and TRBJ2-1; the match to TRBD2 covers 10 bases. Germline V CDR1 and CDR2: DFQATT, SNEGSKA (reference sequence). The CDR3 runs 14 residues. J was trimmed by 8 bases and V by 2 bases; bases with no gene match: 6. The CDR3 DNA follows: TGCAGTGCTAGAAGGAGCGGGAGGGCCGATGAGCAGTTCTTC. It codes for CSARRSGRADEQFF.

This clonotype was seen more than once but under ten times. The CDR3 coding sequence is TGCGCCAGCAGCCAAGTGGGTCTAGCGGTGTCGGGGGAGACCCAGTACTTC. Its protein product is CASSQVGLAVSGETQYF. The chain has TRBV4-1 and TRBJ2-5, with 7 bases fitting TRBD2. The CDR3 totals 17 residues. Germline V gene data show CDR1 as MGHRA and CDR2 as YSYEKL. V gave up 1 base and J gave up 5 bases; unmatched junction bases: 13.

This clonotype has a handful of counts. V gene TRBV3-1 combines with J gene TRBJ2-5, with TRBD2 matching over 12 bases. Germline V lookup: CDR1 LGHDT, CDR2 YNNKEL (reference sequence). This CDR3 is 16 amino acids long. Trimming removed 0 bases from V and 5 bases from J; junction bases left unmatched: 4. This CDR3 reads CASSQDLAGGGETQYF. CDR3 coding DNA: TGTGCCAGCAGCCAAGACCTAGCGGGAGGGGGGGAGACCCAGTACTTC.

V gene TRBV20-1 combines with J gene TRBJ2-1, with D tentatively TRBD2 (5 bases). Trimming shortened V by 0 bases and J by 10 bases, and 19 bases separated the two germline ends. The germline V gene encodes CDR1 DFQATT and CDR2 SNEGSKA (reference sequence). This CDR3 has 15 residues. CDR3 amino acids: CSARDPLDSLGEQFF. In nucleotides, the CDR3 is TGCAGTGCTAGAGATCCCCTGGACTCCCTTGGGGAGCAGTTCTTC.

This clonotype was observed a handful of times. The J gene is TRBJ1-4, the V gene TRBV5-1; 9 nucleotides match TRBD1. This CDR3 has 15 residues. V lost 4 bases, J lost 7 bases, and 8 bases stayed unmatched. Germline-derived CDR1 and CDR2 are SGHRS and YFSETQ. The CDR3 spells CASSPTGGRSEKLFF. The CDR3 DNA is TGCGCCAGCAGCCCTACAGGGGGCCGAAGTGAAAAACTGTTTTTT.

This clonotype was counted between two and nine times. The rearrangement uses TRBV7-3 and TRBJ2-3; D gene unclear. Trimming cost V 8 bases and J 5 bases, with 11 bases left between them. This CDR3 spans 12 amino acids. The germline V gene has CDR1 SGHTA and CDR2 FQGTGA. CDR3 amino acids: CASGYIGDTQYF. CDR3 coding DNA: TGTGCCAGCGGATACATAGGAGATACGCAGTATTTT.

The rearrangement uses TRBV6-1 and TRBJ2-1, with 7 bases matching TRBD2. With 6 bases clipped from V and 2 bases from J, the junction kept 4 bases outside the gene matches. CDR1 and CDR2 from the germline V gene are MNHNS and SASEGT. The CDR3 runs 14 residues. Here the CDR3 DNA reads TGTGCCAGCAGACCGGGAGGACCCTACAATGAGCAGTTCTTC. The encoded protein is CASRPGGPYNEQFF.

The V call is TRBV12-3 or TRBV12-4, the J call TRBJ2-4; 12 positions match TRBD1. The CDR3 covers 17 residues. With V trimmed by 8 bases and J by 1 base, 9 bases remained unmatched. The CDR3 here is CASQEMGQGAAKNIQYF. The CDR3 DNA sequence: TGTGCCAGCCAAGAGATGGGACAGGGGGCCGCCAAAAACATTCAGTACTTC.

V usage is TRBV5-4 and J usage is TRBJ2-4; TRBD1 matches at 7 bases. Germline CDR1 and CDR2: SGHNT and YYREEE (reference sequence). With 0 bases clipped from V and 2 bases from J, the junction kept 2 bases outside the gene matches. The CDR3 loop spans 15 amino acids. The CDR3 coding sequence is TGTGCCAGCAGCTTGGCAGGGGGATCCAAAAACATTCAGTACTTC. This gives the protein CASSLAGGSKNIQYF. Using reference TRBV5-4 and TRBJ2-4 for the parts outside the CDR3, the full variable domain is ETGVTQSPTHLIKTRGQQVTLRCSSQSGHNTVSWYQQALGQGPQFIFQYYREEENGRGNFPPRFSGLQFPNYSSELNVNALELDDSALYLCASSLAGGSKNIQYFGAGTRLSVL.

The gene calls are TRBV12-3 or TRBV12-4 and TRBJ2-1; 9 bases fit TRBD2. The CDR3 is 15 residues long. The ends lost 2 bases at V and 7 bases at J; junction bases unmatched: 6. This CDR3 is CASSLIAGVFNEQFF. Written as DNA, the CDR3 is TGTGCCAGCAGTTTAATAGCGGGAGTCTTTAATGAGCAGTTCTTC.

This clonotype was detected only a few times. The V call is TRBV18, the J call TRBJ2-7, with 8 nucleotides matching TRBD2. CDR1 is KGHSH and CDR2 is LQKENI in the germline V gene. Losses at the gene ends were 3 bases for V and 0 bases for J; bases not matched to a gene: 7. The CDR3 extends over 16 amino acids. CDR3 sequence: CASSPQLADLSYEQYF. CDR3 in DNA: TGTGCCAGCTCACCCCAACTAGCGGATCTCTCCTACGAGCAGTACTTC.

The CDR3 is CASSGQASANYGYTF. CDR3 DNA sequence: TGCGCCAGCAGTGGACAGGCATCGGCTAACTATGGCTACACCTTC. V is TRBV5-1 and J is TRBJ1-2; TRBD1 matches 7 bases. The CDR3 runs 15 residues. The germline V gene has CDR1 SGHRS and CDR2 YFSETQ. Trimming removed 5 bases from V and 0 bases from J; junction bases left unmatched: 7.

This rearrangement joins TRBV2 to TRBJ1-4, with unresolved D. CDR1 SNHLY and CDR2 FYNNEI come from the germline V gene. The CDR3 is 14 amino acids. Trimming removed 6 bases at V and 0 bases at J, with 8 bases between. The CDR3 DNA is TGTGCCAGCAGGACACAGTCAACTAATGAAAAACTGTTTTTT. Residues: CASRTQSTNEKLFF. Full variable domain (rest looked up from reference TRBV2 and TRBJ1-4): EPEVTQTPSHQVTQMGQEVILRCVPISNHLYFYWYRQILGQKVEFLVSFYNNEISEKSEIFDDQFSVERPDGSNFTLKIRSTKLEDSAMYFCASRTQSTNEKLFFGSGTQLSVL.

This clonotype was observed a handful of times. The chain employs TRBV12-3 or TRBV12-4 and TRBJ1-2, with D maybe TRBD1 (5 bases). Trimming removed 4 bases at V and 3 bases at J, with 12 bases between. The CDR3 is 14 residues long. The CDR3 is CASSSRDEYYGYTF. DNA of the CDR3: TGTGCCAGCAGTTCCCGGGACGAGTACTATGGCTACACCTTC.

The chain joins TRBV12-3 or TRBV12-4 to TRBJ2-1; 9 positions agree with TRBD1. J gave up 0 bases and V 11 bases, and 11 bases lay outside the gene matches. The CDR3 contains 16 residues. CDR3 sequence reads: CAAGTGLINSYNEQFF. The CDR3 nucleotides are TGTGCCGCCGGGACAGGGCTAATAAACTCCTACAATGAGCAGTTCTTC.

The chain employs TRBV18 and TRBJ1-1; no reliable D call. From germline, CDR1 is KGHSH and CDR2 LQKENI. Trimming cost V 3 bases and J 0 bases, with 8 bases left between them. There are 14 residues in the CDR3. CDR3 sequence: CASSPASMNTEAFF. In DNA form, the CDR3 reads TGTGCCAGCTCACCGGCGAGCATGAACACTGAAGCTTTCTTT.

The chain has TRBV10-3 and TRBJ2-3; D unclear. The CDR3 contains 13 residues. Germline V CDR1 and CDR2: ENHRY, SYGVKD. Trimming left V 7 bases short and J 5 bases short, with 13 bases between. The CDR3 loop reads CAIMAPEVDTQYF. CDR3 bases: TGTGCCATCATGGCGCCTGAAGTAGATACGCAGTATTTT.

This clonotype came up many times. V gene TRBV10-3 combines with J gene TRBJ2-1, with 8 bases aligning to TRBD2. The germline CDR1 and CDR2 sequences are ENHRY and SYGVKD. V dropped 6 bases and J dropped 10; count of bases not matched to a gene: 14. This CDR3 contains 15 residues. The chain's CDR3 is CAISRAGEGNGEQFF. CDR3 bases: TGTGCCATCAGCCGAGCGGGAGAGGGGAACGGCGAGCAGTTCTTC.

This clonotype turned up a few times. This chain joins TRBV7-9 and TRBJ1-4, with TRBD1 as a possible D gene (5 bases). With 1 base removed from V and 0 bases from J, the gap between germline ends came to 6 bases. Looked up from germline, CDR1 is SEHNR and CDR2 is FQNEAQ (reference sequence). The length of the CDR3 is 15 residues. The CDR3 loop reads CASSLGQSTNEKLFF. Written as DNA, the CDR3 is TGTGCCAGCAGCTTAGGACAGTCAACTAATGAAAAACTGTTTTTT. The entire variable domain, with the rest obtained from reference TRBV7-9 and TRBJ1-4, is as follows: DTGVSQNPRHKITKRGQNVTFRCDPISEHNRLYWYRQTLGQGPEFLTYFQNEAQLEKSRLLSDRFSAERPKGSFSTLEIQRTEQGDSAMYLCASSLGQSTNEKLFFGSGTQLSVL.

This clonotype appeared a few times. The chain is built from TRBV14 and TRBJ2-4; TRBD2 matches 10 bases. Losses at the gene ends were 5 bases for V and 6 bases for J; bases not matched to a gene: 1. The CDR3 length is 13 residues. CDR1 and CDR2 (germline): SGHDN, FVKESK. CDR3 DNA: TGTGCCAGCAGCATAGCGGGAGGAAACATTCAGTACTTC. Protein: CASSIAGGNIQYF.

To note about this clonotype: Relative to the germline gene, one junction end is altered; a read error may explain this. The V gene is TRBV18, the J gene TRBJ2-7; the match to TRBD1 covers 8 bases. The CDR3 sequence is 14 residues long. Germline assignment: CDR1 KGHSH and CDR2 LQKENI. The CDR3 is CASSSGQASYEQYF. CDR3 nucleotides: TGCGCCAGCTCATCGGGACAGGCCTCCTACGAGCAGTACTTC.

As DNA, the CDR3 is TGCGCCAGCAGTGAGTGGGGACAGGGGCCCACCGGGGAGCTGTTTTTT. It yields the protein CASSEWGQGPTGELFF. This chain joins TRBV10-1 and TRBJ2-2, with 10 bases aligning to TRBD1. J gave up 4 bases and V 1 base, and 3 bases lay outside the gene matches. Germline V CDR1 and CDR2: WNHNN, SYGVQD (reference sequence). The CDR3 contains 16 residues.

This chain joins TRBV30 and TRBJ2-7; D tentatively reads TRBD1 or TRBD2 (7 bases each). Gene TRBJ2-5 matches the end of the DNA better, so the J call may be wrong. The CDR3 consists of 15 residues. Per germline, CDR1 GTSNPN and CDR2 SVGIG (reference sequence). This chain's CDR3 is CAWSVVAGGGETQYF. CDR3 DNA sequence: TGTGCCTGGAGTGTCGTGGCAGGGGGAGGGGAGACCCAGTACTTC.